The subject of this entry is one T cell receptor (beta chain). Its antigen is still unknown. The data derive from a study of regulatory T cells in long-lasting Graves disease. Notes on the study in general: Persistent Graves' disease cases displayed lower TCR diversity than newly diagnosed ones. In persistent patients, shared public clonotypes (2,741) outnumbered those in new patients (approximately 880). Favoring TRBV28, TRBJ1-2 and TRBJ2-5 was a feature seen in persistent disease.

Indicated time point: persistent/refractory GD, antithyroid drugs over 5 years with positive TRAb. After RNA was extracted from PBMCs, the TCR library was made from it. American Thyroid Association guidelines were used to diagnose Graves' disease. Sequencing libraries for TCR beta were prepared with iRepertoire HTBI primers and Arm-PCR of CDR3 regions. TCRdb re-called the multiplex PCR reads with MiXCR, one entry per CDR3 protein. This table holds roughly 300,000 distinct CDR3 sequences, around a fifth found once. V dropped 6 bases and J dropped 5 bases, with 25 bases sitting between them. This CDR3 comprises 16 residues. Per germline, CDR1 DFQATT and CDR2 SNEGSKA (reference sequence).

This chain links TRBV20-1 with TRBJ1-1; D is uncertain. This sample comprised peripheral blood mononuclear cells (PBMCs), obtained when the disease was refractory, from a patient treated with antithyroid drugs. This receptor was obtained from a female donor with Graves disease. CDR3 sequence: CSADPRRTRRGTEAFF. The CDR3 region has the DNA TGCAGTGCGGACCCGAGGAGAACAAGGCGGGGTACTGAAGCTTTCTTT.